The 4 T cell receptor beta chains below all came from one sample that was sequenced in a study of cytotoxic CD8 clonotypes in ibrutinib-treated CLL. Sequencing used immunoSEQ multiplex PCR; TCRdb keeps in-frame clones, though not all of them. The data contain fewer than 150,000 clones, 80% to 90% of them seen just once; the ten biggest clones take up about 3.3%. Source: PBMCs, taken after 24 months of ibrutinib treatment. Source of these receptors: a human donor with chronic lymphocytic leukemia.

The chain links TRBV6-6 to TRBJ2-1; TRBD1 is a possible D gene (5 bases). Trimming took 5 bases from V and 12 from J, leaving 11 bases between them. CDR1 and CDR2 from the germline V gene are MNHNY and SVGAGI (reference sequence). The CDR3 is 11 residues long. This chain's CDR3 is CASSKQERQFF. The CDR3 DNA is TGTGCCAGCAGTAAACAGGAAAGGCAGTTCTTC.

This chain joins TRBV5-4 and TRBJ1-5; 7 nucleotides match TRBD1. The CDR3 contains 14 residues. V lost 4 bases, J lost 5 bases, and 6 bases stayed unmatched. CDR1 SGHNT and CDR2 YYREEE come from the germline V gene (reference sequence). In DNA, the CDR3 is TGTGCCAGCAGCACGGGACAGTACGATCAGCCCCAGCATTTT. This codes for CASSTGQYDQPQHF.

This clone was picked up many times. J is TRBJ1-2 and V is TRBV4-2; D gene ambiguous. CDR1 and CDR2 (germline): LGHNA, YNFKEQ. The CDR3 has 15 residues. V lost 0 bases to trimming and J lost 5 bases, with 13 bases between them. CDR3 residues: CASSQDMGSDYGYTF. DNA for the CDR3: TGTGCCAGCAGCCAAGATATGGGGTCAGATTATGGCTACACCTTC.

The chain carries TRBV30 and TRBJ2-2; D gene ambiguous. V lost 0 bases, J lost 7 bases, and 12 bases lay in between. Germline V CDR1 and CDR2: GTSNPN, SVGIG (reference sequence). The CDR3 loop spans 14 amino acids. CDR3 sequence reads: CAWSVSGYNGELFF. CDR3 in DNA: TGTGCCTGGAGTGTCTCAGGCTACAACGGGGAGCTGTTTTTT.